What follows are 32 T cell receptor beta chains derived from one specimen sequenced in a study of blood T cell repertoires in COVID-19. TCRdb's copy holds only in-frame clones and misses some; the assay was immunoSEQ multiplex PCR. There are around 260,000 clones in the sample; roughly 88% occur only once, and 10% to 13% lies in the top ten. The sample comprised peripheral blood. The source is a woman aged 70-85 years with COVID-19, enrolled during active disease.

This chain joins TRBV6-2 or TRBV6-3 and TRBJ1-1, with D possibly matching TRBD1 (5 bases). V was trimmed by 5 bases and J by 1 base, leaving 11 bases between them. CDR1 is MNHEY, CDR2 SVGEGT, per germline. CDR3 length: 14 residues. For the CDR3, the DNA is TGTGCCAGCAGTCGCTCCGGACAGAACACTGAAGCTTTCTTT. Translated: CASSRSGQNTEAFF.

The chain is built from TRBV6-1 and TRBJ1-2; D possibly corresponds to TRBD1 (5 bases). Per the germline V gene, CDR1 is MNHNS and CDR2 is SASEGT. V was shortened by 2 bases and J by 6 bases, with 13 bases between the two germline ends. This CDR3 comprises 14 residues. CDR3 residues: CASSESIRGNGYTF. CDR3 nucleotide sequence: TGTGCCAGCAGTGAAAGTATAAGGGGCAATGGCTACACCTTC.

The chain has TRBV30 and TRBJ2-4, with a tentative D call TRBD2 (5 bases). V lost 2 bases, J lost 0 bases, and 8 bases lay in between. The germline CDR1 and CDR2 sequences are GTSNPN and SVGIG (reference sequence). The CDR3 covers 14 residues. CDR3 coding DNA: TGTGCCTGGAGTAACGGGAAAGCCAAAAACATTCAGTACTTC. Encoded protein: CAWSNGKAKNIQYF.

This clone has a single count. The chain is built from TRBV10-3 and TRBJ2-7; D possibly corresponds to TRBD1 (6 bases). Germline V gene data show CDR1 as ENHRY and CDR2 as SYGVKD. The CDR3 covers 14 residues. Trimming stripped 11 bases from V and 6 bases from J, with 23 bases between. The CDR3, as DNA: TGTGCCTCAGGGGACGAGGGCTACGAGGTCGAGCAGTACTTC. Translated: CASGDEGYEVEQYF.

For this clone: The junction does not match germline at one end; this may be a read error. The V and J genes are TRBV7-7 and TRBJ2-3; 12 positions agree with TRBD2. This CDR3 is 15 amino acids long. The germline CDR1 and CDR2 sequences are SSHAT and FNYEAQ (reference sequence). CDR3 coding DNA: TGTGCTAGCAGCTTAGGACTAGCGGGGACAGATACGCAGTATTTT. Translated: CASSLGLAGTDTQYF.

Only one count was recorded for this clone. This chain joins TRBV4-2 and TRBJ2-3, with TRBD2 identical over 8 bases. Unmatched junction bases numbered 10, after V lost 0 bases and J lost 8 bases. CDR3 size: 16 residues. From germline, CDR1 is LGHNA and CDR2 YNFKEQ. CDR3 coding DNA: TGTGCCAGCAGCCAAGAGGGGACTAGGGGGGTGGGTACGCAGTATTTT. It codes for CASSQEGTRGVGTQYF.

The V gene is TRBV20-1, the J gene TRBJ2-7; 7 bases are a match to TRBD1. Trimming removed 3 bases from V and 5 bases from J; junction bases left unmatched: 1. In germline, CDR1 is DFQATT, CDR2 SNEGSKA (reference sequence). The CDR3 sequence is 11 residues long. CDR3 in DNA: TGCAGTGCTAGCGACAGGGACGAGCAGTACTTC. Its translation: CSASDRDEQYF.

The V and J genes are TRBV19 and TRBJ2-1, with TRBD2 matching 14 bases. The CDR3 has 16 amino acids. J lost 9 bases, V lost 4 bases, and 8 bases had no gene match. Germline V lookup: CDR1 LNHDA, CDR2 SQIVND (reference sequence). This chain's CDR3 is CASSRLSGLAGAEQFF. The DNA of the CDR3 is TGTGCCAGTAGTAGACTCTCGGGACTAGCGGGAGCTGAGCAGTTCTTC.

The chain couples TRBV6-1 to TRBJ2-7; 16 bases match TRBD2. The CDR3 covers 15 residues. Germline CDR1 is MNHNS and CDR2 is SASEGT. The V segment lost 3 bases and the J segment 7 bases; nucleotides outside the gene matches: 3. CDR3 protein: CASSERGLAGGEQYF. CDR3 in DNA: TGTGCCAGCAGTGAGCGGGGACTAGCGGGAGGGGAGCAGTACTTC.

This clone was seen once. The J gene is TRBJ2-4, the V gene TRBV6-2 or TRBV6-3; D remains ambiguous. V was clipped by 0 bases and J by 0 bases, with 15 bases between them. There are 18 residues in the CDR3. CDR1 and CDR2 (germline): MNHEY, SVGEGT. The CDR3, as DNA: TGTGCCAGCAGTTACTCGTCCTTAGGCACAGTAGCCAAAAACATTCAGTACTTC. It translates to CASSYSSLGTVAKNIQYF.

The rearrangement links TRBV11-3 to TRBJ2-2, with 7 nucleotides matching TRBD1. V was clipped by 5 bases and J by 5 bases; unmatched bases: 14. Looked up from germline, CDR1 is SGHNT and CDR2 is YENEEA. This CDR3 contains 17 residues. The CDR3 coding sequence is TGTGCCAGCAGCCCCAGGGACGGGACAGAAGTAACCGGGGAGCTGTTTTTT. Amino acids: CASSPRDGTEVTGELFF.

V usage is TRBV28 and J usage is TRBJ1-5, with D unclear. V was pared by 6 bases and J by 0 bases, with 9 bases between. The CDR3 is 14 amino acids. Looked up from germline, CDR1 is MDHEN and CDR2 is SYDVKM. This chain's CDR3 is CASRSDYSNQPQHF. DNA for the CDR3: TGTGCCAGCAGATCAGATTATAGCAATCAGCCCCAGCATTTT.

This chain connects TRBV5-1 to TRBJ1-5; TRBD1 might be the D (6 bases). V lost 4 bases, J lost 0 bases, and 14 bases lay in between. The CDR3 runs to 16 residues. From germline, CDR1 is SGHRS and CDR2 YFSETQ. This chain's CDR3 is CASSPTGQHSNQPQHF. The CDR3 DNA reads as TGCGCCAGCAGCCCGACGGGACAACATAGCAATCAGCCCCAGCATTTT.

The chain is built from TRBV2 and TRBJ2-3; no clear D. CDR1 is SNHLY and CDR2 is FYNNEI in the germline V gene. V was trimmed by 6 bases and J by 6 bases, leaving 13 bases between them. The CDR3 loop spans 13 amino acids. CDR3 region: CASSPTAADTQYF. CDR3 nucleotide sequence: TGTGCCAGCAGCCCTACCGCAGCGGATACGCAGTATTTT.

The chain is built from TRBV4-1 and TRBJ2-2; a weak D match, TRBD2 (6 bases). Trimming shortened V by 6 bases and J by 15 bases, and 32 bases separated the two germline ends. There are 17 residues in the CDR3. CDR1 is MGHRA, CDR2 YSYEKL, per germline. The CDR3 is CASSQIDSGQNTGTVFF. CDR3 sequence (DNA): TGCGCCAGCAGTCAGATTGATAGCGGCCAGAACACCGGGACGGTGTTTTTT.

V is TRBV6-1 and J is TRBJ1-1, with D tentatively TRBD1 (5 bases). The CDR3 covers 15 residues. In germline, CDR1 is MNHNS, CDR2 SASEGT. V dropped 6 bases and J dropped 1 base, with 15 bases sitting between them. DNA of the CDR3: TGTGCCAGCAGCCAGGTGGGGGGTAAGAACACTGAAGCTTTCTTT. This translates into CASSQVGGKNTEAFF.

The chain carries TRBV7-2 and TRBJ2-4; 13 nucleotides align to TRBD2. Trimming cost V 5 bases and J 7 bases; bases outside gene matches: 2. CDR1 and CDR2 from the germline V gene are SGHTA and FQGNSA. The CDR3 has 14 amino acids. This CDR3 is CASSPTSGRNIQYF. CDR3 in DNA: TGTGCCAGCAGCCCGACTAGCGGGAGGAACATTCAGTACTTC.

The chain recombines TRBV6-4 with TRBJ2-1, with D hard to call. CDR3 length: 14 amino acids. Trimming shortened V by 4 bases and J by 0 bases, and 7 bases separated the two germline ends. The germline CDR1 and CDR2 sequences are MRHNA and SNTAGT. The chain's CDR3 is CASSVGLSYNEQFF. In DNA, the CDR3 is TGTGCCAGCAGTGTCGGTCTCTCCTACAATGAGCAGTTCTTC.

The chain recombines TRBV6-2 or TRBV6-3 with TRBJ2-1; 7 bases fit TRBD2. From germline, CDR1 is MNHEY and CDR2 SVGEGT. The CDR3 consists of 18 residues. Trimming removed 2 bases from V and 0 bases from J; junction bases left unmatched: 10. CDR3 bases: TGTGCCAGCAGTTACCCGGGTGGTAGCGGGCCCTCCTACAATGAGCAGTTCTTC. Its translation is CASSYPGGSGPSYNEQFF.

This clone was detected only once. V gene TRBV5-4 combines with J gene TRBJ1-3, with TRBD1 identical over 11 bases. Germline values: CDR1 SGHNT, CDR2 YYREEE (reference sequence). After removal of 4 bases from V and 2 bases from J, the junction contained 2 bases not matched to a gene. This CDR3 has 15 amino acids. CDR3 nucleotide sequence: TGTGCCAGCAGCAGGACAGGGGGCACTGGAAACACCATATATTTT. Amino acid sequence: CASSRTGGTGNTIYF. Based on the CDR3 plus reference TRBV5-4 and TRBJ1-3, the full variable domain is ETGVTQSPTHLIKTRGQQVTLRCSSQSGHNTVSWYQQALGQGPQFIFQYYREEENGRGNFPPRFSGLQFPNYSSELNVNALELDDSALYLCASSRTGGTGNTIYFGEGSWLTVV.

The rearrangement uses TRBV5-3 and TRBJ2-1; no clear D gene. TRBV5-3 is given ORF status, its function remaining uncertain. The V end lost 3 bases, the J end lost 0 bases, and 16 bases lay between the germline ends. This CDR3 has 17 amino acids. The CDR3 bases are TGTGCCAGAAGCTCGCCCCCCCGCAAGAGCTCCTACAATGAGCAGTTCTTC. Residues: CARSSPPRKSSYNEQFF.

As DNA, the CDR3 is TGTGCCAGCAGTTTAGTACTTACCTACAATGAGCAGTTCTTC. Protein product: CASSLVLTYNEQFF. The J gene is TRBJ2-1, the V gene TRBV27; D gene uncertain. The CDR3 sequence is 14 residues long. Germline-derived CDR1 and CDR2 are MNHEY and SMNVEV (reference sequence). V lost 2 bases to trimming and J lost 2 bases, with 7 bases between them.

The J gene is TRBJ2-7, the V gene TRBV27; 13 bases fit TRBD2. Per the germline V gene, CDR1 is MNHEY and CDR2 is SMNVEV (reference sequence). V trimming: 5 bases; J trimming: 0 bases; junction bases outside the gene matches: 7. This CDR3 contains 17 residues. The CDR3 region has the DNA TGTGCCAGCAGTAGGGGACTAGCGGGATCTAGCTCCTACGAGCAGTACTTC. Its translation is CASSRGLAGSSSYEQYF.

The CDR3 DNA sequence: TGTGCCAGCAGTCGTACACAAAGCTATGGCTACACCTTC. Its translation is CASSRTQSYGYTF. The chain uses TRBV3-1 (or the pseudogene TRBV3-2) and TRBJ1-2; no clear D. The CDR3 sequence is 13 residues long. CDR1 LGHDT and CDR2 YNNKEL come from the germline V gene (reference sequence). The V and J ends lost 6 bases and 4 bases respectively, with 12 bases between them.

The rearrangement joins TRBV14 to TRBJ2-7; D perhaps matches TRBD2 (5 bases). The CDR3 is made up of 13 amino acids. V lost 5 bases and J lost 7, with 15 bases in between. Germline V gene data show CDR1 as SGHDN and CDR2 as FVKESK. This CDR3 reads CASSTRAPGEQYF. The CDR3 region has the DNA TGTGCCAGCAGCACCCGGGCCCCGGGGGAGCAGTACTTC. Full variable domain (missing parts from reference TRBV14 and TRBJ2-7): EAGVTQFPSHSVIEKGQTVTLRCDPISGHDNLYWYRRVMGKEIKFLLHFVKESKQDESGMPNNRFLAERTGGTYSTLKVQPAELEDSGVYFCASSTRAPGEQYFGPGTRLTVT.

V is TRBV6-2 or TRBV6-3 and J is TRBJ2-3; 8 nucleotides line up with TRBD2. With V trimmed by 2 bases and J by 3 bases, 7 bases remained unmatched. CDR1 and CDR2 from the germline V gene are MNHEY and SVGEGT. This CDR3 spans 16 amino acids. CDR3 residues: CASSYRSGSRTDTQYF. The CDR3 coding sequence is TGTGCCAGCAGTTACAGGAGCGGGAGTAGGACAGATACGCAGTATTTT.

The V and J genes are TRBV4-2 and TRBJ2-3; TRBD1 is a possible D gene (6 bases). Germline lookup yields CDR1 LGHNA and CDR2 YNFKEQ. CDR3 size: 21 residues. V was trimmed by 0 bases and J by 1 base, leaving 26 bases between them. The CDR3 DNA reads TGTGCCAGCAGCCAAGATGGGGGCGCAGGAACCTTGAATTCACGCACAGATACGCAGTATTTT. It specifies CASSQDGGAGTLNSRTDTQYF.

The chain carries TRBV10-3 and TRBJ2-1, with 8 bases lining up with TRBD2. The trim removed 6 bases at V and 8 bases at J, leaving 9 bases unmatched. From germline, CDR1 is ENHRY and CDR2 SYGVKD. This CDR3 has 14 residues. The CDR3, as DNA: TGTGCCATCAGGACTAGCGCGCAGGTCCATGAGCAGTTCTTC. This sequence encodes CAIRTSAQVHEQFF.

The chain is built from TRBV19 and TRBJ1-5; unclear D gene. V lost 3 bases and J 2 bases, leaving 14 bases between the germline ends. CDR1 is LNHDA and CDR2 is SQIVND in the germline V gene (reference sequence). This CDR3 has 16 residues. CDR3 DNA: TGTGCCAGTAGTATGCCCGGAATCGAGGGCAATCAGCCCCAGCATTTT. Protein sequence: CASSMPGIEGNQPQHF. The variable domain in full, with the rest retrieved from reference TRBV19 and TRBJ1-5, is DGGITQSPKYLFRKEGQNVTLSCEQNLNHDAMYWYRQDPGQGLRLIYYSQIVNDFQKGDIAEGYSVSREKKESFPLTVTSAQKNPTAFYLCASSMPGIEGNQPQHFGDGTRLSIL.

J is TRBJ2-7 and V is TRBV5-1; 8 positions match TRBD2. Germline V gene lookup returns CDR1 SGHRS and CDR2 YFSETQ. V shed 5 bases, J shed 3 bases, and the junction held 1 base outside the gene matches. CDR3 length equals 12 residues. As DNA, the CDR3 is TGCGCCAGCAGGCGGGGGGACTACGAGCAGTACTTC. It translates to CASRRGDYEQYF.

Here the CDR3 reads CASSFGQNSPLHF. The CDR3 region has the DNA TGCGCCAGCAGCTTTGGGCAGAATTCACCCCTCCACTTT. The chain uses TRBV5-1 and TRBJ1-6; D not certain. CDR3 length: 13 amino acids. Trimming removed 2 bases at V and 7 bases at J, with 7 bases between. CDR1 and CDR2 (germline): SGHRS, YFSETQ.

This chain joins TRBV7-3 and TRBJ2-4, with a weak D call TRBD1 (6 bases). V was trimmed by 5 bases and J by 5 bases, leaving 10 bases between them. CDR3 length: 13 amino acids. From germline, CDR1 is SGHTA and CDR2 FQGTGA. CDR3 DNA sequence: TGTGCCAGCAGCCCCGGGACACAAAACATTCAGTACTTC. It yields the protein CASSPGTQNIQYF.